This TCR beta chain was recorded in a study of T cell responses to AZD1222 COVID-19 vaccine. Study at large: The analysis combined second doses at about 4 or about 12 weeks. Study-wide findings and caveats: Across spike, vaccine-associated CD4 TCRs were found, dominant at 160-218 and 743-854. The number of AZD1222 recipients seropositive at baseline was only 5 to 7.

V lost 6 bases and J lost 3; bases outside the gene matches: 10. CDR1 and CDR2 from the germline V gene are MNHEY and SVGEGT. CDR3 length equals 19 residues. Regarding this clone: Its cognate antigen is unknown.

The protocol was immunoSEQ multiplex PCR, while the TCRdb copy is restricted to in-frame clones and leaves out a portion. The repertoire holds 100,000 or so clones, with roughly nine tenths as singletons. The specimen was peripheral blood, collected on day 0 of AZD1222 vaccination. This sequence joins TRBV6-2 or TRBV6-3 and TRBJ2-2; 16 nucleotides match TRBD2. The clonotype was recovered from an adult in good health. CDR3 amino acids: CASSPLGTSGGEHTGELFF. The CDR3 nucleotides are TGTGCCAGCAGCCCCCTGGGGACTAGCGGGGGGGAGCACACCGGGGAGCTGTTTTTT.